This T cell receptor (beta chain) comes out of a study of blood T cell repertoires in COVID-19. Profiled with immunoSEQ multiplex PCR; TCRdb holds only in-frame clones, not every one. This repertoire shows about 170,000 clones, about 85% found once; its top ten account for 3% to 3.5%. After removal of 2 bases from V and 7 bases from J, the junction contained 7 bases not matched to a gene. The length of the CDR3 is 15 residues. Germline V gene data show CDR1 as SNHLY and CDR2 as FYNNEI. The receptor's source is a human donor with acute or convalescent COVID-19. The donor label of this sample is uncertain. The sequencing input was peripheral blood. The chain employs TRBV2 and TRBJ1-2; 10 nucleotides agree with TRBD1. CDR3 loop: CASSESGQGWGGYTF. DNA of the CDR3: TGTGCCAGCAGTGAATCGGGACAGGGGTGGGGTGGCTACACCTTC.